This passage covers 32 T cell receptor beta chains from one sample sequenced in a study of cytomegalovirus exposure and HLA in healthy donors (TCRdb year 2017). Library prep was done by the immunoSEQ multiplex PCR assay. TCRdb's version of the immuneACCESS table is confined to in-frame rearrangements and falls short of the full clone set. An unresolved V gene accounts for under half of the shortfall where checked; the remainder is of unknown origin. This sample has 120,000 or so clones in its table, and around 90% of those were observed once. The top ten clonotypes cover less than 2% of the sample. Sequencing was carried out using PBMCs. The receptor set was obtained from a young woman in good health and CMV-seronegative.

The chain employs TRBV30 and TRBJ2-2; a weak D match, TRBD2 (5 bases). Germline V gives CDR1 GTSNPN, CDR2 SVGIG (reference sequence). The V end lost 4 bases, the J end lost 2 bases, and 11 bases lay between the germline ends. The CDR3 totals 14 residues. CDR3 amino acids: CAWMDLYNTGELFF. CDR3 nucleotides: TGTGCCTGGATGGACTTGTACAACACCGGGGAGCTGTTTTTT. Full variable domain (missing parts from reference TRBV30 and TRBJ2-2): SQTIHQWPATLVQPVGSPLSLECTVEGTSNPNLYWYRQAAGRGLQLLFYSVGIGQISSEVPQNLSASRPQDRQFILSSKKLLLSDSGFYLCAWMDLYNTGELFFGEGSRLTVL.

This clone has more than one count but fewer than ten. This sequence joins TRBV2 and TRBJ2-5, with a weak D call TRBD2 (6 bases). Trimming removed 5 bases at V and 1 base at J, with 14 bases between. CDR3 length: 15 residues. CDR1 is SNHLY and CDR2 is FYNNEI in the germline V gene. The CDR3 DNA reads TGTGCCAGCAGTCTCCGCGGGCGGGGCCAAGAGACCCAGTACTTC. It specifies CASSLRGRGQETQYF.

The chain joins TRBV2 to TRBJ1-3; no definite D call. This CDR3 region has 15 residues. The germline V and J ends were trimmed by 1 base and 0 bases, with 7 bases remaining between them. CDR1 is SNHLY and CDR2 is FYNNEI in the germline V gene. The CDR3 region has the DNA TGTGCCAGCAGTGAAGGGGAGAGCTCTGGAAACACCATATATTTT. It is translated as CASSEGESSGNTIYF.

The chain uses TRBV28 and TRBJ1-2; 9 nucleotides align to TRBD1. Germline V gene sequence: CDR1 MDHEN, CDR2 SYDVKM. The CDR3 contains 12 residues. V was clipped by 5 bases and J by 6 bases; unmatched bases: 1. CDR3 loop: CASSTGGNGYTF. In nucleotides, the CDR3 is TGTGCCAGCAGTACAGGGGGCAATGGCTACACCTTC.

This clone occurred a few times. This chain connects TRBV6-1 to TRBJ2-7; D possibly corresponds to TRBD2 (6 bases). The CDR3 extends over 13 amino acids. Germline V CDR1 and CDR2: MNHNS, SASEGT. With 3 bases removed from V and 4 bases from J, the gap between germline ends came to 10 bases. Here the CDR3 reads CASSDPGEYEQYF. Here the CDR3 DNA reads TGTGCCAGCAGTGATCCGGGGGAATACGAGCAGTACTTC.

This clone was detected only once. The chain joins TRBV7-2 to TRBJ2-3; possibly TRBD2 for D (5 bases). Trimming took 6 bases from V and 4 from J, leaving 23 bases between them. In germline, CDR1 is SGHTA, CDR2 FQGNSA. This CDR3 is 17 amino acids long. The CDR3 protein is CASRAPRRGAFADTQYF. CDR3 DNA sequence: TGTGCCAGCAGAGCCCCCCGCCGGGGAGCTTTCGCAGATACGCAGTATTTT.

V gene TRBV5-1 combines with J gene TRBJ2-2, with D possibly matching TRBD1 (6 bases). The germline V gene encodes CDR1 SGHRS and CDR2 YFSETQ. The CDR3 runs 16 residues. V was pared by 3 bases and J by 2 bases, with 14 bases between. In DNA form, the CDR3 reads TGCGCCAGCAGCTCCTCCGGGACACTAAACACCGGGGAGCTGTTTTTT. It codes for CASSSSGTLNTGELFF. The entire variable domain, with the rest obtained from reference TRBV5-1 and TRBJ2-2, is as follows: KAGVTQTPRYLIKTRGQQVTLSCSPISGHRSVSWYQQTPGQGLQFLFEYFSETQRNKGNFPGRFSGRQFSNSRSEMNVSTLELGDSALYLCASSSSGTLNTGELFFGEGSRLTVL.

Concerning this clone itself: Other DNA sequences within the sample encode an identical CDR3. The chain combines TRBV7-3 with TRBJ2-5; 7 bases agree with TRBD2. Trimming removed 1 base from V and 1 base from J; junction bases left unmatched: 3. CDR3 size: 15 residues. CDR1 is SGHTA and CDR2 is FQGTGA in the germline V gene. The CDR3 region is CASSLNGGSQETQYF. The CDR3 nucleotides read TGTGCCAGCAGCTTAAACGGGGGGTCCCAAGAGACCCAGTACTTC. The full variable domain, with the rest looked up from reference TRBV7-3 and TRBJ2-5, is GAGVSQTPSNKVTEKGKYVELRCDPISGHTALYWYRQSLGQGPEFLIYFQGTGAADDSGLPNDRFFAVRPEGSVSTLKIQRTERGDSAVYLCASSLNGGSQETQYFGPGTRLLVL.

The chain joins TRBV2 to TRBJ1-2, with 7 bases matching TRBD1. CDR1 and CDR2 (germline): SNHLY, FYNNEI. The CDR3 extends over 14 amino acids. With V trimmed by 2 bases and J by 8 bases, 8 bases remained unmatched. The CDR3 nucleotides read TGTGCCAGCAGTGAACTGAGGGGGCGTCGAGGCTACACCTTC. This encodes CASSELRGRRGYTF.

CDR3 protein: CASSRGATNEKLFF. CDR3 coding DNA: TGTGCCAGCTCACGGGGGGCAACTAATGAAAAACTGTTTTTT. V usage is TRBV18 and J usage is TRBJ1-4; the D gene is possibly TRBD1 (5 bases). The V and J ends lost 4 bases and 0 bases respectively, with 6 bases between them. The CDR3 sequence is 14 residues long. Germline CDR1 and CDR2: KGHSH and LQKENI.

The chain links TRBV30 to TRBJ2-5, with a weak D call TRBD1 (5 bases). CDR1 GTSNPN and CDR2 SVGIG come from the germline V gene (reference sequence). V gave up 2 bases and J gave up 3 bases, with 19 bases separating them. The CDR3 has 16 amino acids. The CDR3: CAWSKLRRATKETQYF. The CDR3 nucleotides read TGTGCCTGGAGTAAGTTGCGCAGGGCCACAAAAGAGACCCAGTACTTC. The full variable domain, with the rest looked up from reference TRBV30 and TRBJ2-5, is SQTIHQWPATLVQPVGSPLSLECTVEGTSNPNLYWYRQAAGRGLQLLFYSVGIGQISSEVPQNLSASRPQDRQFILSSKKLLLSDSGFYLCAWSKLRRATKETQYFGPGTRLLVL.

The J gene is TRBJ2-7, the V gene TRBV10-3, with TRBD2 identical over 7 bases. In germline, CDR1 is ENHRY, CDR2 SYGVKD. J was trimmed by 1 base and V by 4 bases; bases with no gene match: 19. This CDR3 spans 19 amino acids. CDR3 bases: TGTGCCATCAGTGCCCCAACCGGGACCCCCAGAGCGGGGTCCTACGAGCAGTACTTC. This codes for CAISAPTGTPRAGSYEQYF.

This clone was found once. The chain joins TRBV7-2 to TRBJ1-1; 8 bases are a match to TRBD1. After removal of 5 bases from V and 0 bases from J, the junction contained 5 bases not matched to a gene. Germline-derived CDR1 and CDR2 are SGHTA and FQGNSA. The CDR3 is 15 residues long. CDR3 protein: CASSPWTGLNTEAFF. DNA of the CDR3: TGTGCCAGCAGCCCCTGGACAGGGTTGAACACTGAAGCTTTCTTT.

V gene TRBV30 combines with J gene TRBJ1-2; 9 nucleotides agree with TRBD1. With V trimmed by 2 bases and J by 6 bases, 16 bases remained unmatched. Germline CDR1 and CDR2: GTSNPN and SVGIG (reference sequence). The CDR3 length is 17 residues. The CDR3 DNA sequence: TGTGCCTGGAGTTTTCATTTGGGACAGGGTCCGGGTCATGGCTACACCTTC. This encodes CAWSFHLGQGPGHGYTF.

The V and J genes are TRBV27 and TRBJ2-6; 9 bases map to TRBD1. The germline V gene encodes CDR1 MNHEY and CDR2 SMNVEV (reference sequence). The junction had 2 bases not matched to a gene; V was cut back by 6 bases and J by 2 bases. CDR3 length equals 15 residues. The CDR3 nucleotides are TGTGCCAGCAGGCGGGACAGGGCTGGGGCCAACGTCCTGACTTTC. This codes for CASRRDRAGANVLTF.

This sequence joins TRBV27 and TRBJ2-7; tentative D call: TRBD1 (6 bases). CDR1 MNHEY and CDR2 SMNVEV come from the germline V gene (reference sequence). The germline V and J ends were trimmed by 3 bases and 2 bases, with 20 bases remaining between them. The CDR3 runs 17 residues. The CDR3 bases are TGTGCCAGCAGTTTCCCGTCCTGGGGCAGGACAGCCTACGAGCAGTACTTC. Protein product: CASSFPSWGRTAYEQYF.

V usage is TRBV12-5 and J usage is TRBJ2-7; a weak D match, TRBD1 (6 bases). V was clipped by 1 base and J by 5 bases, with 21 bases between them. Germline CDR1 and CDR2: LGHNT and FRNRAP. This CDR3 contains 17 residues. Written as DNA, the CDR3 is TGTGCTAGTGGTTTGGGACACAGACAGGATCTTGGAGACGAGCAGTACTTC. Encoded protein: CASGLGHRQDLGDEQYF.

This clone occurred a few times. The CDR3 DNA follows: TGTGCCAGCAGACAGGGTTCCTACAATGAGCAGTTCTTC. Amino acids: CASRQGSYNEQFF. The rearrangement links TRBV9 to TRBJ2-1, with a possible D match to TRBD1 (6 bases). Trimming shortened V by 5 bases and J by 1 base, and 7 bases separated the two germline ends. The CDR3 is 13 amino acids. CDR1 SGDLS and CDR2 YYNGEE come from the germline V gene.

The rearrangement joins TRBV28 to TRBJ2-2, with 8 bases aligning to TRBD2. This CDR3 is built from 15 residues. CDR1 MDHEN and CDR2 SYDVKM come from the germline V gene. V lost 2 bases to trimming and J lost 4 bases; unmatched junction nucleotides: 3. The CDR3 bases are TGTGCCAGCAGTTTAAGCGGGAGCGGCACCGGGGAGCTGTTTTTT. This translates into CASSLSGSGTGELFF.

This rearrangement joins TRBV5-1 to TRBJ2-4; tentative D call: TRBD2 (6 bases). CDR1 SGHRS and CDR2 YFSETQ come from the germline V gene. The ends were cut back, 4 bases at V and 2 bases at J, with 13 bases in the middle. This CDR3 has 15 amino acids. For the CDR3, the DNA is TGCGCCAGCAGCCAGCGAGGCGGGACCAAAAACATTCAGTACTTC. This sequence encodes CASSQRGGTKNIQYF.

The chain is built from TRBV5-6 and TRBJ2-1; possible D gene TRBD2, 5 bases. The CDR3 length is 16 residues. Germline lookup yields CDR1 SGHDT and CDR2 YYEEEE. The germline V and J ends were trimmed by 6 bases and 4 bases, with 20 bases remaining between them. Written as DNA, the CDR3 is TGTGCCAGCAACCGAATGTCGGCGGGTCGGTACAATGAGCAGTTCTTC. Amino acid sequence: CASNRMSAGRYNEQFF.

The chain uses TRBV12-5 and TRBJ1-1, with D tentatively TRBD1 (6 bases). This CDR3 spans 15 amino acids. Germline CDR1 and CDR2: LGHNT and FRNRAP. Trimming removed 0 bases at V and 5 bases at J, with 13 bases between. The CDR3 region has the DNA TGTGCTAGTGGTTTGGTGGGGGGGCGTCGAACTGAAGCTTTCTTT. Translation: CASGLVGGRRTEAFF. Combining the CDR3 with reference TRBV12-5 and TRBJ1-1 gives the whole variable domain DARVTQTPRHKVTEMGQEVTMRCQPILGHNTVFWYRQTMMQGLELLAYFRNRAPLDDSGMPKDRFSAEMPDATLATLKIQPSEPRDSAVYFCASGLVGGRRTEAFFGQGTRLTVV.

This clone was seen a single time. This chain uses TRBV15 with TRBJ2-4; 7 bases match TRBD1. Losses at the gene ends were 4 bases for V and 4 bases for J; bases not matched to a gene: 7. The CDR3 contains 15 residues. Germline-derived CDR1 and CDR2 are LNHNV and YYDKDF (reference sequence). The CDR3: CATSNEGALKNIQYF. Here the CDR3 DNA reads TGTGCCACCAGCAACGAGGGGGCGCTGAAAAACATTCAGTACTTC.

This clone was seen a single time. The chain carries TRBV7-2 and TRBJ2-3; 12 bases fit TRBD2. CDR1 is SGHTA and CDR2 is FQGNSA in the germline V gene. J lost 11 bases, V lost 7 bases, and 10 bases had no gene match. The CDR3 totals 14 residues. CDR3 nucleotide sequence: TGTGCCAGCATTAGACTAGCGGGGGCTGGGGAGCAGTATTTT. It codes for CASIRLAGAGEQYF.

The rearrangement links TRBV11-2 to TRBJ1-1; TRBD1 is a possible D gene (5 bases). V lost 4 bases and J lost 0, with 18 bases in between. This CDR3 is 17 amino acids long. The germline gives CDR1 SGHAT, CDR2 FQNNGV. CDR3 DNA: TGTGCCAGCAGCTGGGGGAGGGGCAGGCAGTTGAACACTGAAGCTTTCTTT. Its translation: CASSWGRGRQLNTEAFF.

This clone was detected once. The CDR3: CASSRTGSSYEQYF. The CDR3 coding sequence is TGTGCCAGCAGTCGGACAGGGAGCTCCTACGAGCAGTACTTC. The chain carries TRBV6-1 and TRBJ2-7, with 8 bases matching TRBD1. The germline gives CDR1 MNHNS, CDR2 SASEGT. V trimming: 5 bases; J trimming: 0 bases; junction bases outside the gene matches: 3. The CDR3 sequence is 14 residues long.

The chain uses TRBV21-1 and TRBJ2-1; the table assigns TRBD2, which was not confirmed against the DNA. TRBV21-1 represents a pseudogene. CDR3 size: 18 residues. CDR3 in amino acids: CASSKGTSGPYSYNEQFF. In nucleotides, the CDR3 is TGTGCCAGCAGCAAGGGGACTAGCGGTCCCTACTCCTACAATGAGCAGTTCTTC.

The gene calls are TRBV7-2 and TRBJ1-5, with D unclear. The germline V gene has CDR1 SGHTA and CDR2 FQGNSA. Trimming pared 3 bases from V and 3 bases from J, leaving 12 bases between. The CDR3 is made up of 15 amino acids. CDR3 residues: CASSFDRGNNQPQHF. The CDR3 DNA sequence: TGTGCCAGCAGCTTCGATCGGGGTAACAATCAGCCCCAGCATTTT. Full variable domain (missing parts from reference TRBV7-2 and TRBJ1-5): GAGVSQSPSNKVTEKGKDVELRCDPISGHTALYWYRQSLGQGLEFLIYFQGNSAPDKSGLPSDRFSAERTGGSVSTLTIQRTQQEDSAVYLCASSFDRGNNQPQHFGDGTRLSIL.

The rearrangement joins TRBV2 to TRBJ2-1; D is undetermined. Trimming pared 8 bases from V and 3 bases from J, leaving 14 bases between. CDR1 and CDR2 from the germline V gene are SNHLY and FYNNEI. The CDR3 runs 14 residues. The chain's CDR3 is CASDSFPGYNEQFF. CDR3 DNA: TGTGCCAGCGATTCGTTTCCCGGCTACAATGAGCAGTTCTTC. Full variable domain (missing parts from reference TRBV2 and TRBJ2-1): EPEVTQTPSHQVTQMGQEVILRCVPISNHLYFYWYRQILGQKVEFLVSFYNNEISEKSEIFDDQFSVERPDGSNFTLKIRSTKLEDSAMYFCASDSFPGYNEQFFGPGTRLTVL.

This chain joins TRBV30 and TRBJ2-7, with D possibly being TRBD1 (6 bases). Trimming removed 4 bases at V and 3 bases at J, with 13 bases between. The CDR3 consists of 13 residues. The germline gives CDR1 GTSNPN, CDR2 SVGIG (reference sequence). CDR3 in amino acids: CAWTAGAHYEQYF. The DNA for the CDR3 is TGTGCCTGGACGGCAGGGGCCCACTACGAGCAGTACTTC.

The V gene is TRBV5-5, the J gene TRBJ2-3; tentatively, D is TRBD2 (6 bases). This CDR3 has 16 residues. Germline values: CDR1 SGHKS, CDR2 YYEKEE (reference sequence). Trimming pared 2 bases from V and 2 bases from J, leaving 15 bases between. CDR3 sequence reads: CASSFFAGIFTDTQYF. Here the CDR3 DNA reads TGTGCCAGCAGCTTTTTCGCGGGGATATTCACAGATACGCAGTATTTT.

The CDR3 DNA sequence: TGTGCCAGCAGCTTTCGGGACAGGGATTATGGCTACACCTTC. Residues: CASSFRDRDYGYTF. The chain has TRBV5-5 and TRBJ1-2; 9 bases are shared with TRBD1. There are 14 residues in the CDR3. The trim removed 2 bases at V and 5 bases at J, leaving 4 bases unmatched. The V gene's germline CDR1 is SGHKS and CDR2 YYEKEE (reference sequence).